The sequence of this T cell receptor (beta chain) was determined in a study of T-cell memory formation after mild COVID-19. Study-wide context: TCR clusters mostly belonged to single donors. Study-level findings and limits: Clones that got smaller from day 15 to 85 had even CD4/CD8, while clones growing later tipped toward CD4+. Among CD4+ contracting clones, most were CM and EM, and CD8+ ones EMRA.

Losses at the gene ends were 5 bases for V and 10 bases for J; bases not matched to a gene: 10. Germline CDR1 and CDR2: SGHTA and FQGNSA. This CDR3 has 16 residues. This clonotype showed up just a few times. Its antigen is unknown. TCR alpha and TCR beta cDNA libraries carrying sample barcodes and UMIs came from 5'RACE with constant-segment primers. TCRdb re-derived calls from the 5' RACE reads in MiXCR, one entry per CDR3 protein. The data show about 340,000 distinct CDR3 sequences, with less than 20% seen just once and around 22% held by the top ten. This TCR was sampled from a man younger than 35 who had mild COVID-19 (a few samples of this study predate the infection). Cell type and time point are not known. Sample: PBMCs or a T cell subset sorted from them (not recorded which). The J gene is TRBJ2-1, the V gene TRBV7-2; TRBD2 agrees at 14 bases. The CDR3 sequence is CASSPMTSGGAGEQFF. Written as DNA, the CDR3 is TGTGCCAGCAGCCCGATGACTAGCGGGGGGGCGGGGGAGCAGTTCTTC.